What follows describes a single T cell receptor beta chain. What it binds is unknown. The primer mix had 60 Vbeta and 13 Jbeta primers. Using immunoSEQ multiplex PCR, the repertoire was profiled, and TCRdb retains in-frame clones only, with some absent. The table records some 82,000 clones, approximately 84% of them present only once. This sample was included in a study of cytomegalovirus exposure and HLA in healthy donors. Study findings and constraints: The productive fraction for most TCR beta V segments was about 87% or about 30% in an earlier analysis.

Deletions cut 5 bases from V and 4 bases from J, with 11 bases between. Germline V CDR1 and CDR2: LNHNV, YYDKDF (reference sequence). This CDR3 region has 13 residues. The chain couples TRBV15 to TRBJ1-2; D might be TRBD1 (6 bases). The TCR was taken from a woman between 50 and 59 years old in good health and CMV-seronegative. Sequencing was carried out using PBMCs. Here the CDR3 DNA reads TGTGCCACCAGCCCTGACAGGACCTATGGCTACACCTTC. Amino acid sequence: CATSPDRTYGYTF.